One and the same sample provided the 27 T cell receptor beta chains below, sequenced in a study of blood T cell repertoires in COVID-19. Profiled with immunoSEQ multiplex PCR; TCRdb holds only in-frame clones, not every one. Of roughly 220,000 clones in the sample, 86% were seen once. Sequencing input: peripheral blood. These TCRs come from a man aged 25-45 years who had recovered from COVID-19.

The chain uses TRBV6-5 and TRBJ2-5; 8 nucleotides line up with TRBD2. Germline V CDR1 and CDR2: MNHEY, SVGAGI. The CDR3 runs 16 residues. Unmatched junction bases numbered 8, after V lost 2 bases and J lost 3 bases. The CDR3 DNA reads as TGTGCCAGCAGTTACCGCATTCCGGGACTAGAAGAGACCCAGTACTTC. Protein product: CASSYRIPGLEETQYF.

The rearrangement links TRBV27 to TRBJ1-2; D is ambiguous. This CDR3 comprises 13 residues. V lost 6 bases and J 8 bases, leaving 16 bases between the germline ends. Germline V lookup: CDR1 MNHEY, CDR2 SMNVEV (reference sequence). The CDR3 nucleotides are TGTGCCAGCAGCCGGACGGGAGGAGAGGGCTACACCTTC. Amino acids: CASSRTGGEGYTF.

In nucleotides, the CDR3 is TGTGCCAGCAGCGGGGGTACAGATACGCAGTATTTT. Protein sequence: CASSGGTDTQYF. The genes are TRBV6-5 and TRBJ2-3; possible D gene TRBD2, 6 bases. Trimming stripped 6 bases from V and 3 bases from J, with 7 bases between. The CDR3 has 12 amino acids. The germline V gene has CDR1 MNHEY and CDR2 SVGAGI.

This clone was counted only a few times. The V gene is TRBV6-2 or TRBV6-3, the J gene TRBJ2-7; no clear D. Germline assignment: CDR1 MNHEY and CDR2 SVGEGT. The CDR3 extends over 15 amino acids. V lost 4 bases, J lost 1 base, and 14 bases lay in between. The CDR3: CASSLRALPSYEQYF. CDR3 nucleotide sequence: TGTGCCAGCAGTTTGAGAGCACTTCCTTCCTACGAGCAGTACTTC.

J is TRBJ1-5 and V is TRBV6-5, with 7 bases identical to TRBD1. Losses at the gene ends were 4 bases for V and 5 bases for J; bases not matched to a gene: 11. The CDR3 has 16 amino acids. The germline CDR1 and CDR2 sequences are MNHEY and SVGAGI. CDR3 coding DNA: TGTGCCAGCAGTTCCCCGGGACAGCCTTTTTATCAGCCCCAGCATTTT. This encodes CASSSPGQPFYQPQHF.

The CDR3: CASSLGLAPSGNTIYF. In nucleotides, the CDR3 is TGCGCCAGCAGTTTAGGACTGGCCCCTTCTGGAAACACCATATATTTT. V is TRBV10-2 and J is TRBJ1-3; no reliable D call. Trimming removed 5 bases from V and 1 base from J, with 15 bases in between. This CDR3 has 16 amino acids. The germline CDR1 and CDR2 sequences are WSHSY and SAAADI.

The genes are TRBV7-2 and TRBJ2-7; D is ambiguous. V was trimmed by 3 bases and J by 9 bases, leaving 18 bases between them. The CDR3 extends over 14 amino acids. CDR1 is SGHTA, CDR2 FQGNSA, per germline. CDR3 coding DNA: TGTGCCAGCAGCTTGACCCCCGCTAGAGGTTGGCAGTACTTC. Residues: CASSLTPARGWQYF.

The chain couples TRBV18 to TRBJ1-6; D is possibly TRBD1 (6 bases). Trimming pared 1 base from V and 9 bases from J, leaving 13 bases between. CDR1 is KGHSH, CDR2 LQKENI, per germline. The CDR3 has 15 amino acids. In DNA form, the CDR3 reads TGTGCCAGCTCACCACGACAGGTTTCCGTTTCACCCCTCCACTTT. Its translation: CASSPRQVSVSPLHF.

This rearrangement joins TRBV19 to TRBJ2-2; D gene ambiguous. Trimming cost V 1 base and J 0 bases, with 6 bases left between them. Germline CDR1 and CDR2: LNHDA and SQIVND (reference sequence). The CDR3 consists of 15 residues. CDR3 residues: CASSIVRANTGELFF. In DNA form, the CDR3 reads TGTGCCAGTAGTATAGTGCGCGCGAACACCGGGGAGCTGTTTTTT.

V is TRBV5-1 and J is TRBJ2-2; 9 nucleotides agree with TRBD1. The CDR3 totals 15 residues. J gave up 1 base and V 6 bases, and 4 bases lay outside the gene matches. CDR1 and CDR2 from the germline V gene are SGHRS and YFSETQ. This CDR3 is CASTTGQGNTGELFF. The CDR3, as DNA: TGCGCCAGCACCACGGGACAGGGGAACACCGGGGAGCTGTTTTTT.

J is TRBJ1-6 and V is TRBV9; 8 bases map to TRBD1. The CDR3 length is 15 residues. Germline CDR1 reads SGDLS; CDR2 reads YYNGEE. J gave up 9 bases and V 0 bases, and 5 bases lay outside the gene matches. CDR3 in amino acids: CASSVDRGVTSPLHF. CDR3 nucleotides: TGTGCCAGCAGCGTAGACAGGGGGGTGACTTCACCCCTCCACTTT.

The V and J genes are TRBV7-9 and TRBJ2-7; no reliable D call. The CDR3 consists of 14 residues. The germline V and J ends were trimmed by 8 bases and 2 bases, with 16 bases remaining between them. Per the germline V gene, CDR1 is SEHNR and CDR2 is FQNEAQ (reference sequence). The CDR3 region is CASGSDSPPYEQYF. CDR3 nucleotides: TGTGCCAGCGGGTCTGACTCCCCCCCCTACGAGCAGTACTTC.

The genes are TRBV7-9 and TRBJ2-7, with 7 bases that match TRBD1. Germline V gene data show CDR1 as SEHNR and CDR2 as FQNEAQ (reference sequence). The V gene end was trimmed by 4 bases and the J gene end by 3 bases; junction bases not matched to a gene: 0. The CDR3 runs 12 residues. The CDR3 coding sequence is TGTGCCAGCAGCTGGACAGGCTACGAGCAGTACTTC. Amino acid sequence: CASSWTGYEQYF.

This clone was detected only a few times. The chain carries TRBV7-9 and TRBJ2-1; 7 nucleotides match TRBD1. The CDR3 consists of 12 residues. Germline lookup yields CDR1 SEHNR and CDR2 FQNEAQ (reference sequence). After removal of 5 bases from V and 10 bases from J, the junction contained 5 bases not matched to a gene. The CDR3 spells CASSPTGVEQFF. CDR3 in DNA: TGTGCCAGCAGCCCAACAGGGGTAGAGCAGTTCTTC.

The chain carries TRBV5-1 and TRBJ2-7; 9 nucleotides align to TRBD2. The CDR3 is 13 residues long. Germline values: CDR1 SGHRS, CDR2 YFSETQ. V was clipped by 2 bases and J by 9 bases; unmatched bases: 6. CDR3 nucleotide sequence: TGCGCCAGCAGCTTCCCTAGCGGGGATGGGCAGTACTTC. This translates into CASSFPSGDGQYF.

The rearrangement joins TRBV6-1 to TRBJ1-6; possibly TRBD1 for D (5 bases). Germline CDR1 and CDR2: MNHNS and SASEGT. V was shortened by 1 base and J by 6 bases, with 10 bases between the two germline ends. This CDR3 has 15 amino acids. The DNA for the CDR3 is TGTGCCAGCAGTGAAGAGCACGGGGGTAATTCACCCCTCCACTTT. Translation: CASSEEHGGNSPLHF.

The chain combines TRBV3-1 (or the pseudogene TRBV3-2) with TRBJ1-4; D is unclear. The CDR3 is 13 residues long. The V gene's germline CDR1 is LGHDT and CDR2 YNNKEL (reference sequence). V was cut by 8 bases and J by 12 bases, with 19 bases left in between. The CDR3 loop reads CASSPWVGAELFF. As DNA, the CDR3 is TGTGCCAGCTCGCCGTGGGTCGGTGCGGAACTGTTTTTT.

The gene calls are TRBV7-8 and TRBJ2-7, with D possibly matching TRBD1 (5 bases). Germline CDR1 is SGHVS and CDR2 is FQNEAQ. Deletions cut 2 bases from V and 5 bases from J, with 7 bases between. The CDR3 runs 12 residues. The CDR3 loop reads CASSLQGHEQYF. CDR3 coding DNA: TGTGCCAGCAGCTTACAGGGCCACGAGCAGTACTTC.

The chain carries TRBV24-1 and TRBJ2-3, with D uncertain. The V end lost 1 base, the J end lost 1 base, and 5 bases lay between the germline ends. Germline loops: CDR1 KGHDR, CDR2 SFDVKD. The CDR3 covers 14 residues. In DNA, the CDR3 is TGTGCCACCAGTGATTTCCGGGGCACAGATACGCAGTATTTT. Protein sequence: CATSDFRGTDTQYF.

A few counts support this clone. The J gene is TRBJ1-6, the V gene TRBV6-5; D is perhaps TRBD1 (6 bases). V was shortened by 7 bases and J by 7 bases, with 11 bases between the two germline ends. The length of the CDR3 is 13 residues. Germline CDR1 reads MNHEY; CDR2 reads SVGAGI. The CDR3 region is CASKRTVNSPLHF. CDR3 bases: TGTGCCAGCAAAAGGACAGTAAATTCACCCCTCCACTTT.

The chain employs TRBV5-6 and TRBJ1-2; D call uncertain. The ends were cut back, 1 base at V and 7 bases at J, with 5 bases in the middle. The CDR3 sequence is 11 residues long. Germline CDR1 is SGHDT and CDR2 is YYEEEE. CDR3 residues: CASSLTVGYTF. The DNA of the CDR3 is TGTGCCAGCAGCTTGACAGTTGGCTACACCTTC. The whole variable domain, remainder taken from reference TRBV5-6 and TRBJ1-2, is DAGVTQSPTHLIKTRGQQVTLRCSPKSGHDTVSWYQQALGQGPQFIFQYYEEEERQRGNFPDRFSGHQFPNYSSELNVNALLLGDSALYLCASSLTVGYTFGSGTRLTVV.

The V and J genes are TRBV4-1 and TRBJ1-1; D unclear. Trimming left V 5 bases short and J 1 base short, with 11 bases between. Germline V gives CDR1 MGHRA, CDR2 YSYEKL. This CDR3 contains 14 residues. In DNA, the CDR3 is TGCGCCAGCAGCTCATCAAGAGGGAACACTGAAGCTTTCTTT. Amino acids: CASSSSRGNTEAFF.

The rearrangement joins TRBV7-9 to TRBJ2-7; D might be TRBD2 (5 bases). The CDR3 consists of 13 residues. CDR1 and CDR2 from the germline V gene are SEHNR and FQNEAQ (reference sequence). With 3 bases removed from V and 3 bases from J, the gap between germline ends came to 9 bases. This CDR3 reads CASSFGENYEQYF. The CDR3 DNA is TGTGCCAGCAGCTTCGGGGAGAACTACGAGCAGTACTTC.

J is TRBJ1-1 and V is TRBV27; perhaps TRBD1 as D (5 bases). The CDR3 totals 16 residues. The germline V gene has CDR1 MNHEY and CDR2 SMNVEV (reference sequence). The V end was cut by 4 bases, the J end by 0 bases, with 15 bases between. CDR3: CASSYADTLMNTEAFF. The CDR3 DNA reads TGTGCCAGCAGTTACGCGGACACTCTTATGAACACTGAAGCTTTCTTT.

V usage is TRBV5-6 and J usage is TRBJ2-3; no clear D. The CDR3 is 13 amino acids. Trimming shortened V by 6 bases and J by 2 bases, and 10 bases separated the two germline ends. CDR1 is SGHDT and CDR2 is YYEEEE in the germline V gene. The CDR3 sequence: CASMAGNTDTQYF. In DNA form, the CDR3 reads TGTGCCAGCATGGCAGGAAACACAGATACGCAGTATTTT.

The chain joins TRBV30 to TRBJ2-4; D may be TRBD1 (5 bases). The length of the CDR3 is 13 residues. Trimming took 4 bases from V and 4 from J, leaving 11 bases between them. Germline V gene lookup returns CDR1 GTSNPN and CDR2 SVGIG (reference sequence). The CDR3 DNA sequence: TGTGCCTGGAACACAGGAGCAAAAAACATTCAGTACTTC. Translating gives CAWNTGAKNIQYF. Supplemented by reference TRBV30 and TRBJ2-4, the full variable domain reads SQTIHQWPATLVQPVGSPLSLECTVEGTSNPNLYWYRQAAGRGLQLLFYSVGIGQISSEVPQNLSASRPQDRQFILSSKKLLLSDSGFYLCAWNTGAKNIQYFGAGTRLSVL.

This sequence joins TRBV7-2 and TRBJ1-6, with D perhaps matching TRBD1 (6 bases). Trimming removed 0 bases from V and 11 bases from J, with 14 bases in between. Germline-derived CDR1 and CDR2 are SGHTA and FQGNSA. CDR3 length equals 15 residues. The CDR3 coding sequence is TGTGCCAGCAGCTTAGCAGCACAGGGTGGCGCACCCCTCCACTTT. Protein: CASSLAAQGGAPLHF.